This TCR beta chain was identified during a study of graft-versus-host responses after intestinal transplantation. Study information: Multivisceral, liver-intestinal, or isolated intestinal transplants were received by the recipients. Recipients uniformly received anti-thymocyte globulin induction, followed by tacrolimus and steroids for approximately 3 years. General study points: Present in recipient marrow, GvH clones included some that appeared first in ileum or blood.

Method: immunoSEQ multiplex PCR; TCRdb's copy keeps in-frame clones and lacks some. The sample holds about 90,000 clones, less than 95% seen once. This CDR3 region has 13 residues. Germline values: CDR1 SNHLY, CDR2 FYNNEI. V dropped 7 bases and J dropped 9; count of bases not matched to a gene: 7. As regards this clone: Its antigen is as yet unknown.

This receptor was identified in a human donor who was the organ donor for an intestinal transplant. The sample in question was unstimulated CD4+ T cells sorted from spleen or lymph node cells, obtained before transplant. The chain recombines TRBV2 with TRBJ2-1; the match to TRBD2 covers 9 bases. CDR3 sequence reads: CASKGGRATEQFF. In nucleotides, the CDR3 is TGTGCCAGCAAGGGCGGGAGGGCCACTGAGCAGTTCTTC. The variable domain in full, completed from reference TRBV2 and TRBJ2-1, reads EPEVTQTPSHQVTQMGQEVILRCVPISNHLYFYWYRQILGQKVEFLVSFYNNEISEKSEIFDDQFSVERPDGSNFTLKIRSTKLEDSAMYFCASKGGRATEQFFGPGTRLTVL.